The clone carrying this T cell receptor (beta chain) was seen only a few times. Its specificity is not known. Sequencing was performed with immunoSEQ multiplex PCR; in TCRdb, only in-frame clones are kept and a portion is missing. The sample shows 110,000 or so clones, roughly 87% of them seen only once. This sample was included in a study of PD-1 blockade in classical Hodgkin lymphoma. Study results and limitations: At C4D1, TCR diversity had climbed significantly for CD4+ cells, though not for CD8+ cells.

Time point meaning: cycle 4 day 1 (C4D1), after less than seven weeks of nivolumab. Each patient relapsed following autologous stem cell transplantation, and prior brentuximab vedotin exposure differed. Reported best responses ranged across complete response, partial response or progressive disease. The sequences come from peripheral blood mononuclear cells (PBMCs), collected before the fourth cycle of nivolumab. This TCR was recovered from a human donor with classical Hodgkin lymphoma.

The CDR3: CASAQGYQPQHF. CDR3 in DNA: TGTGCCAGTGCACAGGGGTATCAGCCCCAGCATTTT. This chain uses TRBV18 with TRBJ1-5; 7 nucleotides agree with TRBD1. V dropped 9 bases and J dropped 5; count of bases not matched to a gene: 4. Germline V gene data show CDR1 as KGHSH and CDR2 as LQKENI. This CDR3 has 12 amino acids.